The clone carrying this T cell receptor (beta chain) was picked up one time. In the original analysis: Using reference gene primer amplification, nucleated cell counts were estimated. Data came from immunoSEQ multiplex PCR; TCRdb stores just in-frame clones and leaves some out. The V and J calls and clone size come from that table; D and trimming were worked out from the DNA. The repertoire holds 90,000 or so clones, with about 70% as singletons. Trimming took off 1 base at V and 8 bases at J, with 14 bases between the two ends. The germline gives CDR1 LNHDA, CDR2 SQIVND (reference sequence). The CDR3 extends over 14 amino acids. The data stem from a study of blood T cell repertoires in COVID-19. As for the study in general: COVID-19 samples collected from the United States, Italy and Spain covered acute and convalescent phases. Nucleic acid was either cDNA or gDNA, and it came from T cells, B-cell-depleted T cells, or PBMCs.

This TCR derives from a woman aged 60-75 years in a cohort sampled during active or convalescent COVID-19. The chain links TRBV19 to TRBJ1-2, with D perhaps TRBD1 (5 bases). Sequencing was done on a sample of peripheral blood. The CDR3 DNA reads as TGTGCCAGTAGTATAGCGACAGTGGCCGGCGGCTACACCTTC. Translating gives CASSIATVAGGYTF.